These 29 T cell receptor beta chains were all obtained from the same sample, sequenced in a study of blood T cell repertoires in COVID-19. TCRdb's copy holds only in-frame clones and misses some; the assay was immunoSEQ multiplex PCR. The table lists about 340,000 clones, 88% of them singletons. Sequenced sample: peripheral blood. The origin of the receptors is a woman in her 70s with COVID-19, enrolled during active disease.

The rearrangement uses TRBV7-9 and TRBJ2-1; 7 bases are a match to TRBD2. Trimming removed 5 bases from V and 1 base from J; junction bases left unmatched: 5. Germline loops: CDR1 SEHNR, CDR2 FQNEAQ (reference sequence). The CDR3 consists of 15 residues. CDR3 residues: CASSPMGGSYNEQFF. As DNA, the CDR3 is TGTGCCAGCAGCCCCATGGGGGGGTCCTACAATGAGCAGTTCTTC.

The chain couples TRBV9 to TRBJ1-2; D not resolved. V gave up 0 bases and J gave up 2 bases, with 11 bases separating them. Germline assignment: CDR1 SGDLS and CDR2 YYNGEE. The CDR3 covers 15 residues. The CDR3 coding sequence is TGTGCCAGCAGCGTAGATGCTATCCTCAACTATGGCTACACCTTC. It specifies CASSVDAILNYGYTF. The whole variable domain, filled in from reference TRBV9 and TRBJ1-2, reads DSGVTQTPKHLITATGQRVTLRCSPRSGDLSVYWYQQSLDQGLQFLIQYYNGEERAKGNILERFSAQQFPDLHSELNLSSLELGDSALYFCASSVDAILNYGYTFGSGTRLTVV.

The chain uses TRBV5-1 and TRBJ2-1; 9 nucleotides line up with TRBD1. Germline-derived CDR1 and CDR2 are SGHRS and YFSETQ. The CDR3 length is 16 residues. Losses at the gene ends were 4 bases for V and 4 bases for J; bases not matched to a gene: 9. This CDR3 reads CASSPQPGQGYNEQFF. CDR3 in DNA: TGCGCCAGCAGCCCCCAACCGGGACAGGGATACAATGAGCAGTTCTTC.

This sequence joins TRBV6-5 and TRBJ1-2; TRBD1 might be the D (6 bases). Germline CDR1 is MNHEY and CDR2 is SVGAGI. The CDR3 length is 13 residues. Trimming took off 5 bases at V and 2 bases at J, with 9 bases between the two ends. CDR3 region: CASSQGQNYGYTF. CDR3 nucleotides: TGTGCCAGCAGTCAGGGACAAAACTATGGCTACACCTTC.

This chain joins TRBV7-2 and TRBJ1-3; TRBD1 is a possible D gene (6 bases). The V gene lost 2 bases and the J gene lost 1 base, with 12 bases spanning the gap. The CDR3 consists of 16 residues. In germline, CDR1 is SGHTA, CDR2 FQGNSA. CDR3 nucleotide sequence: TGTGCCAGCAGCTTAAACCCGGGGACATCTGGAAACACCATATATTTT. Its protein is CASSLNPGTSGNTIYF.

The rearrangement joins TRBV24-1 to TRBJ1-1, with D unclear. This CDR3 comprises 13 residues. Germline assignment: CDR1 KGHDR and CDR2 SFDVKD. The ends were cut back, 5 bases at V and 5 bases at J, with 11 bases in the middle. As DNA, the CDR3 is TGTGCCACCAGTGCCAGTGAATGGACTGAAGCTTTCTTT. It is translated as CATSASEWTEAFF.

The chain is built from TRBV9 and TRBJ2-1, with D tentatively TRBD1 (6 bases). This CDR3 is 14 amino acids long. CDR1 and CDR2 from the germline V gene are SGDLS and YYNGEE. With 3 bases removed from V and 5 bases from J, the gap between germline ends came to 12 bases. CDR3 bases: TGTGCCAGCAGCGATAGACAGGCCGACAATGAGCAGTTCTTC. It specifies CASSDRQADNEQFF.

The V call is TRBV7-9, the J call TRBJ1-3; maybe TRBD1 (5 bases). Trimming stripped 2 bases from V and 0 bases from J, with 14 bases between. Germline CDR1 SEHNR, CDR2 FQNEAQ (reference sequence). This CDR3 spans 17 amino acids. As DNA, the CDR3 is TGTGCCAGCAGCTTACTATCTACGGGGGGCTCTGGAAACACCATATATTTT. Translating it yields CASSLLSTGGSGNTIYF.

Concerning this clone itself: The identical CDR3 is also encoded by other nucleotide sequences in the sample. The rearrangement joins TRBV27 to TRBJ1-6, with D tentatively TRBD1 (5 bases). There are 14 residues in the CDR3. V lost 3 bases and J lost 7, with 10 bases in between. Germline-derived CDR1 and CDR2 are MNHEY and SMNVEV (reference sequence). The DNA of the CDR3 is TGTGCCAGCAGTTTGCGGCAGGGAAATTCACCCCTCCACTTT. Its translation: CASSLRQGNSPLHF.

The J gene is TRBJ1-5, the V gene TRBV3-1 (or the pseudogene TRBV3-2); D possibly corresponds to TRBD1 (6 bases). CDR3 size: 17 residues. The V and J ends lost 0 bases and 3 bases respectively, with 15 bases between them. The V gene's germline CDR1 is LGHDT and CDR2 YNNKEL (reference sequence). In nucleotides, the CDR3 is TGTGCCAGCAGCCAAGAAGATGGCAGGGGTCACAATCAGCCCCAGCATTTT. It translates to CASSQEDGRGHNQPQHF.

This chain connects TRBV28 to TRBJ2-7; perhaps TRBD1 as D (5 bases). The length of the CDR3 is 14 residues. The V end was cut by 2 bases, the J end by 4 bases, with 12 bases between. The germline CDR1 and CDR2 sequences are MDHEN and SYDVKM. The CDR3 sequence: CASSLMAGRYEQYF. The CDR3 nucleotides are TGTGCCAGCAGTTTAATGGCAGGGCGGTACGAGCAGTACTTC.

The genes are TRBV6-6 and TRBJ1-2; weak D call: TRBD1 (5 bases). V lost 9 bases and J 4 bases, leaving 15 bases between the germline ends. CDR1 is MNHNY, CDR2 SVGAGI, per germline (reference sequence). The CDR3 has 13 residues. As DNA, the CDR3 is TGTGCCAGTGTTCAGGGTTTATCCTATGGCTACACCTTC. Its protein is CASVQGLSYGYTF.

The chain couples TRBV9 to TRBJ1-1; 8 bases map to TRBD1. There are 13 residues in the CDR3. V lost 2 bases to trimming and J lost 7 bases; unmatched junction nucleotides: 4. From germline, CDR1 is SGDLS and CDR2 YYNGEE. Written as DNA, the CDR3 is TGTGCCAGCAGCGTCTCAGGGGGCAATGAAGCTTTCTTT. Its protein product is CASSVSGGNEAFF.

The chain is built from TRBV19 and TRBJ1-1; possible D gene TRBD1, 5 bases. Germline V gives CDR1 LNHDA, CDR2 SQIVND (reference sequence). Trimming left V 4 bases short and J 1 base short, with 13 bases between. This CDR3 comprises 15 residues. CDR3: CASSTQWGGNTEAFF. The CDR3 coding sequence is TGTGCCAGTAGTACTCAGTGGGGGGGGAACACTGAAGCTTTCTTT.

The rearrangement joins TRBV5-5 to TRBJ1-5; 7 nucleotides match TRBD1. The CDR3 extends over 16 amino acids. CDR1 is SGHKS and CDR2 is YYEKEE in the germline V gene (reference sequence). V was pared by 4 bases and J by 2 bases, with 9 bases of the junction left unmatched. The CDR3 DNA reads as TGTGCCAGCAGCCAGCAGACAGGGACAGGCAATCAGCCCCAGCATTTT. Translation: CASSQQTGTGNQPQHF.

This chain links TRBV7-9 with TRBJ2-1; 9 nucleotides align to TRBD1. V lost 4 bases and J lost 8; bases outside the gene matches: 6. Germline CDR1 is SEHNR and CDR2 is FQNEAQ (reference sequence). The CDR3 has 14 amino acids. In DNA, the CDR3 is TGTGCCAGCAGCTACCGGGACAGGGAGCATGAGCAGTTCTTC. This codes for CASSYRDREHEQFF.

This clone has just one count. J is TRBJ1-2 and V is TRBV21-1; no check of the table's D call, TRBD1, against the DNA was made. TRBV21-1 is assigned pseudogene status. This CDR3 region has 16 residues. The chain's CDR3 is CASSKEVQGSNYGYTF. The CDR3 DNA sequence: TGTGCCAGCAGCAAAGAGGTCCAGGGGTCAAACTATGGCTACACCTTC.

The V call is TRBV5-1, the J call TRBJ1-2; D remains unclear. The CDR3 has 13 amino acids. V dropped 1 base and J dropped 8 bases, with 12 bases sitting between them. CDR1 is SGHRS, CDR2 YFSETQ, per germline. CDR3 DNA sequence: TGCGCCAGCAGCTTGCTTCGTGCGTCGGGCTACACCTTC. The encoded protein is CASSLLRASGYTF.

In nucleotides, the CDR3 is TGTGCCACCAGTTCTGGGAGCATCGGGCTAAACGAGCAGTACTTC. It is translated as CATSSGSIGLNEQYF. This sequence joins TRBV24-1 and TRBJ2-7; D may be TRBD2 (5 bases). The V gene lost 6 bases and the J gene lost 5 bases, with 19 bases spanning the gap. The CDR3 length is 15 residues. Germline V CDR1 and CDR2: KGHDR, SFDVKD.

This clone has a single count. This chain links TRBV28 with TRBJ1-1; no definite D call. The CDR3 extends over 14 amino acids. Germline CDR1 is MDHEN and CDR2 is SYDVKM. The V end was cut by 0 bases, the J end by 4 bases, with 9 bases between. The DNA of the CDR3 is TGTGCCAGCAGTTTATGGGTCGCAGGCACTGAAGCTTTCTTT. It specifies CASSLWVAGTEAFF.

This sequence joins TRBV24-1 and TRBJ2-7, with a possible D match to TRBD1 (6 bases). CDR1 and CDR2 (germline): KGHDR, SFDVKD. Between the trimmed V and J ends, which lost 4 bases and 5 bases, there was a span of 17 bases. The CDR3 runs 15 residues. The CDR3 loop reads CATSDPFSGDHEQYF. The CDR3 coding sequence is TGTGCCACCAGTGACCCGTTCTCAGGGGACCACGAGCAGTACTTC.

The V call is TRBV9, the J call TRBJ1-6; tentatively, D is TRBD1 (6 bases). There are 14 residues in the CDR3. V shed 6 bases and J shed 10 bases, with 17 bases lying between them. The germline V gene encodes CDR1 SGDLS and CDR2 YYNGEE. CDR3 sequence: CASKGGGANSPLHF. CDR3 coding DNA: TGTGCCAGCAAGGGTGGGGGCGCAAACTCACCCCTCCACTTT.

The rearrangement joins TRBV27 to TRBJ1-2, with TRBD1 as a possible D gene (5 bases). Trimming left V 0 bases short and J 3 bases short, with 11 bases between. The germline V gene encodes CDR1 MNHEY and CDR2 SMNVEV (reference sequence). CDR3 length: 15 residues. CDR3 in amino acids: CASSLSRGQDYGYTF. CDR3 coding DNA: TGTGCCAGCAGTTTATCGCGGGGCCAGGACTATGGCTACACCTTC.

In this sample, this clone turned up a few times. In DNA, the CDR3 is TGTGCCAGCAGTGCCAATCCGGGACTAGCGGGCGGGGAGCTGTTTTTT. This gives the protein CASSANPGLAGGELFF. V is TRBV2 and J is TRBJ2-2; TRBD2 matches 12 bases. With V trimmed by 4 bases and J by 7 bases, 7 bases remained unmatched. Germline V gene sequence: CDR1 SNHLY, CDR2 FYNNEI. The CDR3 is 16 residues long.

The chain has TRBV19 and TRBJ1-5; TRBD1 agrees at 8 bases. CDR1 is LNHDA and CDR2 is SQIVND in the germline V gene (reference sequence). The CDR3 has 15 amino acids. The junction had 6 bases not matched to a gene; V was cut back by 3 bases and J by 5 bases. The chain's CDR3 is CASSISDRVDQPQHF. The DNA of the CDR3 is TGTGCCAGTAGTATTTCGGACAGGGTGGATCAGCCCCAGCATTTT. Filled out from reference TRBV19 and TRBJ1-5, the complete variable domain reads DGGITQSPKYLFRKEGQNVTLSCEQNLNHDAMYWYRQDPGQGLRLIYYSQIVNDFQKGDIAEGYSVSREKKESFPLTVTSAQKNPTAFYLCASSISDRVDQPQHFGDGTRLSIL.

CDR3 loop: CASSPGPYADTQYF. CDR3 sequence (DNA): TGTGCCAGCAGCCCCGGTCCCTATGCAGATACGCAGTATTTT. The chain links TRBV11-3 to TRBJ2-3; D uncertain. The CDR3 loop spans 14 amino acids. CDR1 is SGHNT, CDR2 YENEEA, per germline. Trimming cost V 5 bases and J 4 bases, with 13 bases left between them.

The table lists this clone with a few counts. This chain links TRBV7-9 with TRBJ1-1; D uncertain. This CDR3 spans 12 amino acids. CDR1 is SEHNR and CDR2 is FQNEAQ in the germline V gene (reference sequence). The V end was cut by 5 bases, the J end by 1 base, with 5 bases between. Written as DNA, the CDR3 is TGTGCCAGCAGCCCAGAGAACACTGAAGCTTTCTTT. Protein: CASSPENTEAFF.

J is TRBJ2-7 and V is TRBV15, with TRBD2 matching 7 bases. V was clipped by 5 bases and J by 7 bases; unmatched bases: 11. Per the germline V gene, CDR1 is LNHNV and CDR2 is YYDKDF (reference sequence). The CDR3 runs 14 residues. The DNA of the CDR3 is TGTGCCACCAGCCGAACAACTAGCGAGGGGGAGCAGTACTTC. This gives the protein CATSRTTSEGEQYF.

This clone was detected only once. In DNA form, the CDR3 reads TGTGCCAGCGCACTAGGGGGTGGAAACACCATATATTTT. The encoded protein is CASALGGGNTIYF. The chain is built from TRBV2 and TRBJ1-3, with D possibly TRBD1 on 6 matching bases. V was clipped by 8 bases and J by 3 bases, with 11 bases between them. This CDR3 contains 13 residues. Germline CDR1 and CDR2: SNHLY and FYNNEI.